The rows below give T cell receptor beta chains drawn from one sample of a study of CD8 T cells in Susac syndrome. One entry per CDR3 protein, called by TCRdb with MiXCR from the immunoSEQ multiplex PCR reads. The data contain a few hundred thousand distinct CDR3 sequences, approximately 95% of them singletons. The sample was CD4+ T cells from PBMCs. The receptors here all came from a human donor with multiple sclerosis. CDR3s include the opening cysteine and the closing phenylalanine or tryptophan. The order of the fields is J gene, V gene, clone size, D gene, CDR3 protein, CDR3 DNA. A D gene is named only where the DNA matches it firmly. The size field is filled for only some rows; it gives once, few, many or a size class.

j_call: TRBJ2-7; v_call: TRBV7-2; clone_size: -; d_call: -; cdr3_aa: CASSRDRPAYEQYF; cdr3_nt: TGTGCCAGCAGCCGCGACAGACCTGCCTACGAGCAGTACTTC
j_call: TRBJ1-2; v_call: TRBV3-1; clone_size: -; d_call: -; cdr3_aa: CASSQRKASYGYTF; cdr3_nt: TGTGCCAGCAGCCAACGGAAGGCAAGCTATGGCTACACCTTC
j_call: TRBJ2-3; v_call: TRBV27; clone_size: -; d_call: TRBD1; cdr3_aa: CASRLGQGSDTQYF; cdr3_nt: TGTGCCAGCAGACTGGGACAGGGTTCAGATACGCAGTATTTT
j_call: TRBJ2-3; v_call: TRBV11-3; clone_size: once; d_call: -; cdr3_aa: CASYITDSQYF; cdr3_nt: TGTGCCAGCTATATCACAGATTCGCAGTATTTT
j_call: TRBJ2-7; v_call: TRBV29-1; clone_size: -; d_call: TRBD1; cdr3_aa: CSVRQGAHEAYEQYF; cdr3_nt: TGCAGCGTCCGACAGGGGGCCCATGAGGCCTACGAGCAGTACTTC
j_call: TRBJ1-1; v_call: TRBV6-2/TRBV6-3; clone_size: -; d_call: TRBD1; cdr3_aa: CASSQGQSMNTEAFF; cdr3_nt: TGTGCCAGCAGTCAGGGACAGTCCATGAACACTGAAGCTTTCTTT
j_call: TRBJ1-1; v_call: TRBV29-1; clone_size: -; d_call: TRBD1; cdr3_aa: CSVSRKGAQTEAFF; cdr3_nt: TGCAGCGTCTCTCGCAAGGGGGCGCAAACTGAAGCTTTCTTT
j_call: TRBJ1-1; v_call: TRBV5-1; clone_size: -; d_call: TRBD1; cdr3_aa: CASSLGQGQAFF; cdr3_nt: TGCGCCAGCAGCCTCGGACAGGGCCAAGCTTTCTTT
j_call: TRBJ1-2; v_call: TRBV6-2/TRBV6-3; clone_size: -; d_call: -; cdr3_aa: CASSYRPGSDYGYTF; cdr3_nt: TGTGCCAGCAGTTACCGTCCAGGGTCGGACTATGGCTACACCTTC
j_call: TRBJ2-7; v_call: TRBV5-1; clone_size: -; d_call: TRBD2; cdr3_aa: CASSLVLAGVAYEQYF; cdr3_nt: TGCGCCAGCAGCTTGGTGCTAGCGGGAGTGGCCTACGAGCAGTACTTC
j_call: TRBJ2-7; v_call: TRBV7-9; clone_size: once; d_call: -; cdr3_aa: CASSERSGYEQYF; cdr3_nt: TGTGCCAGCAGCGAGAGATCCGGGTACGAGCAGTACTTC
j_call: TRBJ1-4; v_call: TRBV29-1; clone_size: -; d_call: -; cdr3_aa: CSAGGGNEKLFF; cdr3_nt: TGCAGCGCCGGAGGCGGGAATGAAAAACTGTTTTTT
j_call: TRBJ1-1; v_call: TRBV12-3/TRBV12-4; clone_size: -; d_call: -; cdr3_aa: CASSPGPFSNTEAFF; cdr3_nt: TGTGCCAGCAGCCCCGGGCCTTTCTCGAACACTGAAGCTTTCTTT
j_call: TRBJ2-7; v_call: TRBV4-2; clone_size: -; d_call: -; cdr3_aa: CASSQQQDIAYEQYF; cdr3_nt: TGTGCCAGCAGCCAACAACAGGACATTGCGTACGAGCAGTACTTC
j_call: TRBJ2-7; v_call: TRBV12-3/TRBV12-4; clone_size: -; d_call: TRBD2; cdr3_aa: CASSYSVGTSGTYEQYF; cdr3_nt: TGTGCCAGCAGTTATAGCGTCGGGACTAGCGGTACCTACGAGCAGTACTTC
j_call: TRBJ2-1; v_call: TRBV14; clone_size: -; d_call: TRBD2; cdr3_aa: CASTLAGCF; cdr3_nt: TGTGCCAGCACACTAGCGGGCTGCTTC
j_call: TRBJ1-5; v_call: TRBV2; clone_size: -; d_call: -; cdr3_aa: CASSFRTGSNQPQHF; cdr3_nt: TGTGCCAGCAGCTTTCGGACGGGTAGCAATCAGCCCCAGCATTTT
j_call: TRBJ1-1; v_call: TRBV19; clone_size: -; d_call: -; cdr3_aa: CASSIEGLTNTEAFF; cdr3_nt: TGTGCCAGTAGTATAGAGGGACTCACCAACACTGAAGCTTTCTTT
j_call: TRBJ1-5; v_call: TRBV5-1; clone_size: -; d_call: -; cdr3_aa: CASSSQPQHF; cdr3_nt: TGCGCCAGCAGCTCTCAGCCCCAGCATTTT
j_call: TRBJ2-3; v_call: TRBV12-3/TRBV12-4; clone_size: -; d_call: TRBD2; cdr3_aa: CASTTSGGARTQYF; cdr3_nt: TGTGCCAGCACTACTAGCGGGGGGGCACGGACGCAGTATTTT
j_call: TRBJ2-2; v_call: TRBV30; clone_size: -; d_call: -; cdr3_aa: CAWMSQNLMGELFF; cdr3_nt: TGTGCCTGGATGTCGCAAAACTTGATGGGGGAGCTGTTTTTT
j_call: TRBJ1-1; v_call: TRBV2; clone_size: -; d_call: -; cdr3_aa: CASSELPGVGEAFF; cdr3_nt: TGTGCCAGCAGTGAATTACCCGGCGTTGGTGAAGCTTTCTTT
j_call: TRBJ1-6; v_call: TRBV27; clone_size: -; d_call: TRBD1; cdr3_aa: CASSSGTGGSPLHF; cdr3_nt: TGTGCCAGCAGTTCCGGGACAGGGGGTTCACCCCTCCACTTT
j_call: TRBJ1-1; v_call: TRBV27; clone_size: -; d_call: -; cdr3_aa: CASGRTVPSTEAFF; cdr3_nt: TGTGCCAGCGGGCGGACAGTCCCGAGCACTGAAGCTTTCTTT
j_call: TRBJ1-2; v_call: TRBV20-1; clone_size: -; d_call: TRBD1; cdr3_aa: CSAPGQGAAGYTF; cdr3_nt: TGCAGTGCTCCCGGACAGGGGGCAGCTGGCTACACCTTC
j_call: TRBJ1-6; v_call: TRBV20-1; clone_size: once; d_call: TRBD1; cdr3_aa: CSARQGVTYSPLHF; cdr3_nt: TGCAGTGCCAGACAGGGGGTGACTTATTCACCCCTCCACTTT
j_call: TRBJ2-5; v_call: TRBV18; clone_size: once; d_call: TRBD2; cdr3_aa: CASSPQGGFAETQYF; cdr3_nt: TGTGCCAGCTCACCCCAGGGAGGGTTCGCGGAGACCCAGTACTTC
j_call: TRBJ2-1; v_call: TRBV2; clone_size: -; d_call: -; cdr3_aa: CASSEALIGLKQFF; cdr3_nt: TGTGCCAGCAGTGAAGCGCTAATTGGTTTGAAGCAGTTCTTC
j_call: TRBJ1-2; v_call: TRBV28; clone_size: -; d_call: -; cdr3_aa: CASSPSPANYGYTF; cdr3_nt: TGTGCCAGCAGTCCCTCCCCGGCGAACTATGGCTACACCTTC
j_call: TRBJ2-1; v_call: TRBV29-1; clone_size: -; d_call: -; cdr3_aa: CSVEAGNEQFF; cdr3_nt: TGCAGCGTTGAGGCAGGGAATGAGCAGTTCTTC
j_call: TRBJ1-2; v_call: TRBV7-9; clone_size: -; d_call: -; cdr3_aa: CATEGDSGYGYTF; cdr3_nt: TGTGCCACCGAGGGGGACTCGGGCTATGGCTACACCTTC
j_call: TRBJ2-5; v_call: TRBV20-1; clone_size: -; d_call: -; cdr3_aa: CSLDARGRGETQYF; cdr3_nt: TGCAGTCTCGACGCCCGGGGGCGCGGGGAGACCCAGTACTTC
j_call: TRBJ2-1; v_call: TRBV29-1; clone_size: -; d_call: TRBD2; cdr3_aa: CSVRTSGRVKGNEQFF; cdr3_nt: TGCAGCGTGAGGACTAGCGGGAGAGTTAAGGGCAATGAGCAGTTCTTC
j_call: TRBJ2-3; v_call: TRBV7-3; clone_size: -; d_call: -; cdr3_aa: CASSPGVHSDTQYF; cdr3_nt: TGTGCCAGCAGCCCCGGCGTACATTCAGATACGCAGTATTTT
j_call: TRBJ2-2; v_call: TRBV28; clone_size: -; d_call: -; cdr3_aa: CASSGGRSPRTGELFF; cdr3_nt: TGTGCCAGCAGTGGGGGACGGTCCCCAAGAACCGGGGAGCTGTTTTTT
j_call: TRBJ1-1; v_call: TRBV20-1; clone_size: -; d_call: -; cdr3_aa: CSASQPPF; cdr3_nt: TGCAGTGCTAGTCAACCCCCATTT
j_call: TRBJ2-3; v_call: TRBV27; clone_size: -; d_call: TRBD2; cdr3_aa: CASSPLGLAGEGGTQYF; cdr3_nt: TGTGCCAGCAGTCCTCTAGGACTAGCGGGAGAGGGAGGTACGCAGTATTTT
j_call: TRBJ2-3; v_call: TRBV29-1; clone_size: -; d_call: -; cdr3_aa: CSVTSTDTQYF; cdr3_nt: TGCAGCGTTACTAGCACAGATACGCAGTATTTT
j_call: TRBJ1-5; v_call: TRBV10-3; clone_size: once; d_call: -; cdr3_aa: CAISESIPGIPNQPQHF; cdr3_nt: TGTGCCATCAGTGAGTCGATCCCAGGTATTCCGAATCAGCCCCAGCATTTT
j_call: TRBJ1-1; v_call: TRBV29-1; clone_size: -; d_call: TRBD1; cdr3_aa: CSVARTGENLNTEAFF; cdr3_nt: TGCAGCGTCGCGCGGACAGGGGAGAATCTGAACACTGAAGCTTTCTTT
j_call: TRBJ2-5; v_call: TRBV15; clone_size: -; d_call: -; cdr3_aa: CATSRGAEQETQYF; cdr3_nt: TGTGCCACCAGCCGAGGGGCGGAACAAGAGACCCAGTACTTC
j_call: TRBJ1-2; v_call: TRBV3-1; clone_size: -; d_call: -; cdr3_aa: CASSQDRDIYTF; cdr3_nt: TGTGCCAGCAGCCAAGATCGAGACATCTACACCTTC
j_call: TRBJ2-5; v_call: TRBV4-2; clone_size: -; d_call: TRBD2; cdr3_aa: CASSQGGLATEETQYF; cdr3_nt: TGTGCCAGCAGCCAAGGGGGACTAGCGACAGAAGAGACCCAGTACTTC
j_call: TRBJ2-3; v_call: TRBV4-1; clone_size: -; d_call: -; cdr3_aa: CASSQDTLEVADTQYF; cdr3_nt: TGCGCCAGCAGCCAGGATACCCTAGAGGTCGCAGATACGCAGTATTTT